This record covers a single TCR beta chain. The sample originates from a study of blood T cell repertoires in COVID-19. Per the authors' pipeline: Using reference gene primer amplification, nucleated cell counts were estimated. Only in-frame clones appear in the TCRdb table, and some are missing; sequencing was by immunoSEQ multiplex PCR. Clone size and V and J calls were adopted from that table, with D and trimming inferred from the DNA. The sample records about 38,000 clones, around nine tenths being singletons. The CDR3 contains 15 residues. Germline assignment: CDR1 LGHNA and CDR2 YSLEER. The J segment lost 2 bases and the V segment lost 5 bases, leaving 9 bases of the junction unmatched.

What was sequenced was peripheral blood. The source is a man between 65 and 79 years old with active COVID-19. This chain links TRBV4-3 with TRBJ2-7; 7 bases fit TRBD1. Here the CDR3 reads CASSAARQGPYEQYF. In DNA, the CDR3 is TGCGCCAGCAGCGCAGCTAGACAGGGCCCCTACGAGCAGTACTTC.